These 13 T cell receptor beta chains were sequenced from one sample in a study of CD8 T cells in ankylosing spondylitis. In TCRdb, the 5' RACE reads were re-called with MiXCR into one record per CDR3 protein. The data hold 200,000 to 300,000 distinct CDR3 sequences, with 8.6% observed a single time. The material sequenced was blood, either unsorted or a sorted T cell fraction (not recorded which). The receptors come from a male donor with ankylosing spondylitis or in good health (not recorded which).

In this sample, this clonotype turned up many times. V gene TRBV12-3 or TRBV12-4 combines with J gene TRBJ1-5, with 10 bases aligning to TRBD1. This CDR3 region has 15 residues. V shed 1 base, J shed 6 bases, and the junction held 3 bases outside the gene matches. The CDR3 loop reads CASSLVGQGLQPQHF. CDR3 DNA: TGTGCCAGCAGTTTAGTGGGACAGGGGCTTCAGCCCCAGCATTTT.

This clonotype was seen ten or more times. The V gene is TRBV10-3, the J gene TRBJ2-1, with 7 bases identical to TRBD2. This CDR3 is 13 amino acids long. V gave up 10 bases and J gave up 2 bases; unmatched junction bases: 5. Germline V gene sequence: CDR1 ENHRY, CDR2 SYGVKD. The CDR3 nucleotides read TGTGCCACCGGGGGGACGGCCTACAATGAGCAGTTCTTC. Translation: CATGGTAYNEQFF.

This clonotype was observed at least ten times. J is TRBJ2-7 and V is TRBV20-1; 10 bases fit TRBD1. The CDR3 is 14 amino acids. Germline V gene lookup returns CDR1 DFQATT and CDR2 SNEGSKA (reference sequence). With 6 bases clipped from V and 4 bases from J, the junction kept 9 bases outside the gene matches. The CDR3 DNA is TGCAGTGCCTCCCCCAGGACAGGGGGTTACGAGCAGTACTTC. This gives the protein CSASPRTGGYEQYF.

This clonotype appeared many times. This chain uses TRBV24-1 with TRBJ2-7; D might be TRBD1 (5 bases). V lost 2 bases and J 5 bases, leaving 18 bases between the germline ends. This CDR3 region has 16 residues. The germline CDR1 and CDR2 sequences are KGHDR and SFDVKD. CDR3 protein: CATSDSSTGQLNEQYF. CDR3 coding DNA: TGTGCCACCAGTGATTCGTCAACAGGACAACTGAACGAGCAGTACTTC.

V usage is TRBV12-3 or TRBV12-4 and J usage is TRBJ2-7, with D possibly matching TRBD1 (5 bases). The CDR3 consists of 12 residues. V was trimmed by 6 bases and J by 7 bases, leaving 13 bases between them. The CDR3 sequence: CASRLAQGEQYF. In nucleotides, the CDR3 is TGTGCCAGCAGGCTTGCTCAGGGAGAGCAGTACTTC.

Ten or more counts support this clonotype. The chain has TRBV27 and TRBJ1-6, with 7 positions matching TRBD1. This CDR3 is built from 16 residues. Germline CDR1 and CDR2: MNHEY and SMNVEV (reference sequence). The ends lost 5 bases at V and 0 bases at J; junction bases unmatched: 4. CDR3: CASSIRTGSYNSPLHF. CDR3 sequence (DNA): TGTGCCAGCAGTATACGGACAGGCTCCTATAATTCACCCCTCCACTTT.

This clonotype was recorded at least ten times. The chain combines TRBV12-3 or TRBV12-4 with TRBJ1-1; D not certain. This CDR3 spans 15 amino acids. V was cut by 5 bases and J by 0 bases, with 13 bases left in between. Here the CDR3 DNA reads TGTGCCAGCAGTCCGCGAAGTTCCATGAACACTGAAGCTTTCTTT. Encoded protein: CASSPRSSMNTEAFF.

V gene TRBV4-3 combines with J gene TRBJ2-3; a weak D match, TRBD2 (6 bases). The CDR3 runs 16 residues. Trimming removed 4 bases at V and 6 bases at J, with 20 bases between. Germline CDR1 LGHNA, CDR2 YSLEER. This CDR3 reads CASSLGTADGRDTQYF. The CDR3 DNA reads TGCGCCAGCAGCCTAGGGACTGCCGACGGCAGGGATACGCAGTATTTT.

This clonotype was seen many times. V is TRBV5-4 and J is TRBJ2-3; D may match TRBD1 or TRBD2 (5 bases each). The CDR3 has 14 residues. Trimming left V 6 bases short and J 4 bases short, with 15 bases between. Germline CDR1 SGHNT, CDR2 YYREEE (reference sequence). The CDR3 reads CASKLGGTSDTQYF. The CDR3 bases are TGTGCCAGCAAGTTAGGTGGGACGTCAGATACGCAGTATTTT.

The chain employs TRBV19 and TRBJ2-6; 10 bases map to TRBD1. Trimming at V came to 10 bases and at J to 2 bases, leaving 14 bases not matched to a gene. The CDR3 consists of 18 residues. Germline CDR1 is LNHDA and CDR2 is SQIVND (reference sequence). The CDR3 DNA sequence: TGTGCCACCTCTCCTAGGGACAGGGGAACCGCTGGGGCCAACGTCCTGACTTTC. It specifies CATSPRDRGTAGANVLTF. Full variable domain (missing parts from reference TRBV19 and TRBJ2-6): DGGITQSPKYLFRKEGQNVTLSCEQNLNHDAMYWYRQDPGQGLRLIYYSQIVNDFQKGDIAEGYSVSREKKESFPLTVTSAQKNPTAFYLCATSPRDRGTAGANVLTFGAGSRLTVL.

In this sample, this clonotype turned up many times. The chain carries TRBV20-1 and TRBJ2-5; TRBD1 is a possible D gene (6 bases). The CDR3 totals 15 residues. V was clipped by 4 bases and J by 1 base, with 16 bases between them. Germline-derived CDR1 and CDR2 are DFQATT and SNEGSKA (reference sequence). For the CDR3, the DNA is TGCAGTGCTACGGACAGTCGAACAGGCCAAGAGACCCAGTACTTC. This codes for CSATDSRTGQETQYF.

Ten or more counts support this clonotype. The gene calls are TRBV20-1 and TRBJ2-1; D unclear. The length of the CDR3 is 10 residues. Trimming removed 5 bases from V and 7 bases from J, with 6 bases in between. Germline-derived CDR1 and CDR2 are DFQATT and SNEGSKA (reference sequence). This CDR3 reads CSAARNEQFF. CDR3 DNA sequence: TGCAGTGCTGCGCGAAATGAGCAGTTCTTC.

Many counts were recorded for this clonotype. The CDR3 spells CASSLGQAKQYF. The CDR3 DNA reads TGTGCCAGCAGCTTAGGACAGGCTAAACAGTACTTC. The chain is built from TRBV7-9 and TRBJ2-7; possible D gene TRBD1, 6 bases. Germline loops: CDR1 SEHNR, CDR2 FQNEAQ (reference sequence). Trimming stripped 1 base from V and 10 bases from J, with 11 bases between. This CDR3 is 12 amino acids long. The variable domain in full, completed from reference TRBV7-9 and TRBJ2-7, reads DTGVSQNPRHKITKRGQNVTFRCDPISEHNRLYWYRQTLGQGPEFLTYFQNEAQLEKSRLLSDRFSAERPKGSFSTLEIQRTEQGDSAMYLCASSLGQAKQYFGPGTRLTVT.